The T cell receptor (beta chain) under discussion was sequenced for a study of CD8+ T cells in alopecia areata. Overall study results and limits: There was only one nonresponder, so it was unclear how baseline CD8+ expansion relates to response. Scalp specimens additionally yield sequences from normal skin's resident alphabeta T cells. Many expanded lesional clones persisted in scalp and blood during tofacitinib.

Extracted RNA was reverse transcribed into cDNA, the sequencing template. Some clones are missing from TCRdb's copy, which holds only in-frame ones; the method was immunoSEQ multiplex PCR. The repertoire holds about 100,000 clones, with roughly 89% as singletons. Regarding this clone: What it recognizes is unknown.

CDR1 and CDR2 (germline): MNHEY, SVGAGI. The CDR3 runs to 15 residues. Losses at the gene ends were 7 bases for V and 3 bases for J; bases not matched to a gene: 7. As to treatment: oral pan-JAK inhibitor, 5-10 mg twice daily. Punch biopsies of lesional scalp, plus peripheral blood, were taken from alopecia areata patients. The receptor's source is a human donor with alopecia areata. Sample: CD8+ T cells sorted from blood, taken at week 24, from a patient treated with tofacitinib. The rearrangement uses TRBV6-5 and TRBJ2-5, with 11 bases that match TRBD2. Here the CDR3 DNA reads TGTGCCAGCAACTCATTAGCGGGAGGGGAAGAGACCCAGTACTTC. Its protein product is CASNSLAGGEETQYF.